One TCR beta chain is described in this entry. Antigen: not known. The data were taken from a study of T-cell memory formation after mild COVID-19. V was pared by 4 bases and J by 5 bases, with 14 bases between. There are 15 residues in the CDR3. The germline V gene encodes CDR1 MGHRA and CDR2 YSYEKL. TCRdb processed the 5' RACE reads anew with MiXCR; each CDR3 protein has one entry. In the table there are roughly 610,000 distinct CDR3 sequences, around a sixth of which are singletons. Findings and caveats of the study: CD8+ contracting clones occupied EMRA, while CD4+ ones occupied mainly CM and EM. While clones contracting from day 15 to 85 were balanced between CD4 and CD8, later expanders leaned CD4+. Some responding clones appeared in pre-infection memory, suggesting cross-reactive memory joined.

The chain joins TRBV4-1 to TRBJ1-4; D remains ambiguous. Sequencing was carried out using PBMCs or a T cell subset sorted from them (not recorded which). The TCR originated in an adult woman who had mild COVID-19 (a few samples of this study predate the infection). Cell type and time point are not known. This CDR3 is CASSPLEQKNEKLFF. DNA for the CDR3: TGCGCCAGCAGCCCCCTAGAACAGAAAAATGAAAAACTGTTTTTT.